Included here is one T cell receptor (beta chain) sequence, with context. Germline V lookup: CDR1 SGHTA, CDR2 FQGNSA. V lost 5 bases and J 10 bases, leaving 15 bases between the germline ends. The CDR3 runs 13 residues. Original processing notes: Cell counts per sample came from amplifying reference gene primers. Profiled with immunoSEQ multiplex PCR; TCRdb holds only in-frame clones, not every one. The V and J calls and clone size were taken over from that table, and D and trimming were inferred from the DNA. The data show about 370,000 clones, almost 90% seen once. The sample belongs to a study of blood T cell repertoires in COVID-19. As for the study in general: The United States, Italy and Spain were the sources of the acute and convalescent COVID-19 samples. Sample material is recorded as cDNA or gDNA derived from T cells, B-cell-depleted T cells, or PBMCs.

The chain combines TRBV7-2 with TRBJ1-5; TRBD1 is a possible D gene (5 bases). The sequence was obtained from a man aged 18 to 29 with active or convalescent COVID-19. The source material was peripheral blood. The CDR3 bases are TGTGCCAGCAGCATTTTCAGGGAGGATCCCCAGCATTTT. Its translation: CASSIFREDPQHF.